These T cell receptor beta chains were read from a single sample in a study of vaccination and CD4 T cells after COVID-19. MiXCR was run by TCRdb on the PCR reads, yielding one entry per CDR3 protein. The sample holds 15,000 to 16,000 distinct CDR3 sequences; over 70% are singletons and the top ten take 4.6%. Their antigens remain unidentified. Sequences were obtained from CD4+ T cells from blood, cultured in vitro. Receptor source: a human donor who had recovered from COVID-19. Each CDR3 is given with its conserved first and last residue. D genes are given only for firm matches. Some rows mark clone size as missing; the rest say once, few, many or name a class of expanded clone.

v_gene	abundance	d_gene	j_gene	CDR3nt	CDR3aa
TRBV9	.	TRBD1	TRBJ1-6	TGTGCCAGCAGCGCTTCGACAGGGGTCAATTCACCCCTCCACTTT	CASSASTGVNSPLHF
TRBV6-2/TRBV6-3	.	.	TRBJ2-3	TGTGCCAGCAGTTACTCCAGGTACACAGATACGCAGTATTTT	CASSYSRYTDTQYF
TRBV6-1	few	.	TRBJ1-2	TGTGCCAGCAAACCAGGGAGGTCGGGTGGCTACACCTTC	CASKPGRSGGYTF
TRBV12-3/TRBV12-4	few	TRBD1	TRBJ1-2	TGTGCCAGCAGTTTTGGACAGGGGGTGCACTATGGCTACACCTTC	CASSFGQGVHYGYTF
TRBV7-9	once	TRBD1	TRBJ1-5	TGTGCCAGCAGCCCGGGGGACAGTAACAATCAGCCCCAGCATTTT	CASSPGDSNNQPQHF
TRBV5-1	.	TRBD1	TRBJ2-7	TGCGCCAGCAGCTTGGCCTGGCAGGGGGCGAGGTACGAGCAGTACTTC	CASSLAWQGARYEQYF
TRBV6-2/TRBV6-3	once	TRBD2	TRBJ2-1	TGTGCCAGCAGTTACAGAGGCGTTCTAGCGGTCAATGAGCAGTTCTTC	CASSYRGVLAVNEQFF
TRBV19	few	.	TRBJ1-3	TGTGCCAGTAGTCCGGGACGTGTTGCAGGAAACACCATATATTTT	CASSPGRVAGNTIYF
TRBV20-1	.	.	TRBJ1-1	TGCAGTGCTAGAGATCGGGGGCTTCCGTCCATGAACACTGAAGCTTTCTTT	CSARDRGLPSMNTEAFF
TRBV7-2	.	.	TRBJ2-2	TGTGCCAGCAGCGACGTCGCGACCGGGGAGCTGTTTTTT	CASSDVATGELFF
TRBV10-3	.	TRBD1	TRBJ1-1	TGTGCCATCAGCGGGGGACAGGGGGCCTCTAGCACTGAAGCTTTCTTT	CAISGGQGASSTEAFF
TRBV20-1	.	.	TRBJ2-2	TGCAGTGCCCAAGACACCACCGGGGAGCTGTTTTTT	CSAQDTTGELFF
TRBV6-5	.	.	TRBJ1-4	TGTGCCAGCAGTTACTCCCGGACGGCTGCGGGTGAAAAACTGTTTTTT	CASSYSRTAAGEKLFF
TRBV7-2	once	TRBD2	TRBJ2-2	TGTGCCAGCAGCCTCGGACTAGCGTCCGGGGAGCTGTTTTTT	CASSLGLASGELFF
TRBV28	.	.	TRBJ1-2	TGTGCCAGCAGTGCCCAGGAGTACCTAGATGGCTACACCTTC	CASSAQEYLDGYTF
TRBV7-2	.	.	TRBJ1-5	TGTGCCACCGCGACAGGCACGCTGCAGCCCCAGCATTTT	CATATGTLQPQHF
TRBV24-1	few	.	TRBJ2-4	TGTGCCACCAGTGATCCCCCAAGCGGGAACATTCAGTACTTC	CATSDPPSGNIQYF
TRBV7-2	.	.	TRBJ2-5	TGTGCCAGCAGCTTAGCGAGCGGACTCCAAGAGACCCAGTACTTC	CASSLASGLQETQYF
TRBV7-9	.	.	TRBJ1-4	TGTGCCAGCAGCTTAGCGAGGACAGCGACTAATGAAAAACTGTTTTTT	CASSLARTATNEKLFF
TRBV7-9	.	.	TRBJ2-2	TGTGCCAGGGTTGGAGTGACCGGGGAGCTGTTTTTT	CARVGVTGELFF
TRBV5-1	once	TRBD1	TRBJ1-5	TGCGCCAGCAGCCCTGGACAGGGCCACAATCAGCCCCAGCATTTT	CASSPGQGHNQPQHF
TRBV5-4	.	TRBD2	TRBJ2-2	TGTGCCAGCAGCTCACCTTCGGGACTACCCGCGTCCGGGGAGCTGTTTTTT	CASSSPSGLPASGELFF
TRBV7-2	.	.	TRBJ1-2	TGTGCCAGCACAACAGGGAGCAGGGTTGGTGGCTACACCTTC	CASTTGSRVGGYTF
TRBV20-1	few	.	TRBJ2-2	TGCAGTGCTAATTTACAGCGGGAGCTGTTTTTT	CSANLQRELFF
TRBV2	.	TRBD1	TRBJ1-2	TGTGCCGGACGGACAGGGCTTAACTATGGCTACACCTTC	CAGRTGLNYGYTF
TRBV20-1	.	TRBD2	TRBJ2-7	TGCAGTGCTAGCCCGCTAGCGGGAGGTATGACCTACGAGCAGTACTTC	CSASPLAGGMTYEQYF
TRBV7-2	.	.	TRBJ1-1	TGTGCCAGCAGCCCCCTGATTCTGCAGCGCAATATGAACACTGAAGCTTTCTTT	CASSPLILQRNMNTEAFF
TRBV10-1	.	.	TRBJ2-2	TGCGCCAGCAGTGTTGGGAGGTCAAACACCGGGGAGCTGTTTTTT	CASSVGRSNTGELFF
TRBV27	.	TRBD1	TRBJ1-5	TGTGCCAGCAGAACCCGGGACAGGGGACGGCCCCAGCATTTT	CASRTRDRGRPQHF
TRBV19	.	.	TRBJ1-1	TGTGCCAGTAGTTCCCGCCTGAACACTGAAGCTTTCTTT	CASSSRLNTEAFF
TRBV20-1	.	.	TRBJ2-7	TGCAGTGCTAAATCCGGGTCCTACGAGCAGTACTTC	CSAKSGSYEQYF
TRBV24-1	.	.	TRBJ1-2	TGTGCCACCAGTGACCCCGGGACTAACCACTATGGCTACACCTTC	CATSDPGTNHYGYTF
TRBV7-2	.	TRBD1	TRBJ1-6	TGTGCCAGCAGCTTAGCGACAGGGTCGAATTCACCCCTCCACTTT	CASSLATGSNSPLHF
TRBV20-1	.	TRBD1	TRBJ1-5	TGCAGTGCCCCGGGGACAGGGGCCGATCAGCCCCAGCATTTT	CSAPGTGADQPQHF
TRBV24-1	.	.	TRBJ2-7	TGTGCCACCAGTGATTCTAGACCCTACTCCTACGAGCAGTACTTC	CATSDSRPYSYEQYF
TRBV20-1	.	.	TRBJ1-5	TGCAGTGCTAAGTGGGACCGAGATCAGCCCCAGCATTTT	CSAKWDRDQPQHF
TRBV7-2	.	.	TRBJ1-2	TGTGCCAGCAGCTTTACTTCGACAATCGAACAAGCTAACTATGGCTACACCTTC	CASSFTSTIEQANYGYTF
TRBV12-3/TRBV12-4	.	.	TRBJ1-2	TGTGCCAGCAGTTTATCCTTTAACTATGGCTACACCTTC	CASSLSFNYGYTF
TRBV20-1	few	.	TRBJ1-1	TGCAGTGCTAGAGGTCTTTCAGGCGGCACTGAAGCTTTCTTT	CSARGLSGGTEAFF
TRBV20-1	.	TRBD1	TRBJ1-2	TGCAGTGCTCTAAAGGGACAGGGCTATGGCTACACCTTC	CSALKGQGYGYTF
TRBV28	.	.	TRBJ2-5	TGTGCCAGCAGTTCTAGTAGCCGGGAGACCCAGTACTTC	CASSSSSRETQYF
TRBV7-2	.	TRBD1	TRBJ2-2	TGTGCCAGCAGCTTAGTCCCGACAGGGTTACCCACCGGGGAGCTGTTTTTT	CASSLVPTGLPTGELFF
TRBV11-2	.	.	TRBJ1-1	TGTGCCAGCACCTATTTTCTGGGACCCAACACTGAAGCTTTCTTT	CASTYFLGPNTEAFF
TRBV7-3	.	.	TRBJ2-2	TGTGCCAGCAGCTTTTCGGGTGCGAACACCGGGGAGCTGTTTTTT	CASSFSGANTGELFF
TRBV20-1	.	.	TRBJ1-1	TGCAGTGCTCCACGCGTAAGGGGGGGGAGCACTGAAGCTTTCTTT	CSAPRVRGGSTEAFF
TRBV19	.	TRBD1	TRBJ1-4	TGTGCCAGTAGTACGACAGGGGCAACTAATGAAAAACTGTTTTTT	CASSTTGATNEKLFF
TRBV6-5	.	TRBD2	TRBJ2-3	TGTGCCAGCAGTTACAGCTCTAGCGGGAGGAATACAGATACGCAGTATTTT	CASSYSSSGRNTDTQYF
TRBV6-5	.	TRBD2	TRBJ2-7	TGTGCCAGCAGTTATGCTAGCGGGAATTTGAGAGAGCAGTACTTC	CASSYASGNLREQYF
TRBV7-2	.	.	TRBJ2-1	TGTGCCAGCAGCGTGGACGGAAGCTCCTACAATGAGCAGTTCTTC	CASSVDGSSYNEQFF
TRBV6-5	few	.	TRBJ1-1	TGTGCCAGCAGTTACTCGGGGGGGGCGAACACTGAAGCTTTCTTT	CASSYSGGANTEAFF